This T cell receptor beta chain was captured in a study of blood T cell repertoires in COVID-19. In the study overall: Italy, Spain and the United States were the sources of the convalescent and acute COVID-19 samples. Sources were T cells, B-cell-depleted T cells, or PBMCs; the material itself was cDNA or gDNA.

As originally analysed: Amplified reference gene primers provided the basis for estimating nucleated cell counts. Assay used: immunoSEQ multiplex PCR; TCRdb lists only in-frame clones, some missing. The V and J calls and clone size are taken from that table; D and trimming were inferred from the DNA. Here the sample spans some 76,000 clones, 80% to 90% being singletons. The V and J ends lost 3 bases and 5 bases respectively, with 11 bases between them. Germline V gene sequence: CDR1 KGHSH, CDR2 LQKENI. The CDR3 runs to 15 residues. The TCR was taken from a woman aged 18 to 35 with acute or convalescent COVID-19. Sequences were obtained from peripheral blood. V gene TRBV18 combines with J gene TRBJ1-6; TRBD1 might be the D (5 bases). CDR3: CASSPQGDHNSPLHF. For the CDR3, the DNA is TGTGCCAGCTCACCCCAGGGTGACCATAATTCACCCCTCCACTTT.